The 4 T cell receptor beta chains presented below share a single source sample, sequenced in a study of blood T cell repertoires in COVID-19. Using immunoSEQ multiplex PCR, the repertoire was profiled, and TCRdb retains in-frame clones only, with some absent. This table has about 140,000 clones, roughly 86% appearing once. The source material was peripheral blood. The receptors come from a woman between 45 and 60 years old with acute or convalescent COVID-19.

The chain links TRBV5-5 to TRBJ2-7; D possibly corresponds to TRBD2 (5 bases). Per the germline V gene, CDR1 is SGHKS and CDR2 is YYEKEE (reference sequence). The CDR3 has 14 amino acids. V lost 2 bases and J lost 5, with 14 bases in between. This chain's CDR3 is CASSLGRSGDEQYF. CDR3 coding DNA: TGTGCCAGCAGCTTAGGGCGATCCGGGGACGAGCAGTACTTC.

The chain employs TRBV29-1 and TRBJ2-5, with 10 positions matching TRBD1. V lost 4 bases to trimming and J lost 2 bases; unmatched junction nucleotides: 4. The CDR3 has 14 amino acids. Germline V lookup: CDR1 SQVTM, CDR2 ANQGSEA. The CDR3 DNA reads TGCAGCGTTGCCCGGGACAGGGGTCAAGAGACCCAGTACTTC. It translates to CSVARDRGQETQYF.

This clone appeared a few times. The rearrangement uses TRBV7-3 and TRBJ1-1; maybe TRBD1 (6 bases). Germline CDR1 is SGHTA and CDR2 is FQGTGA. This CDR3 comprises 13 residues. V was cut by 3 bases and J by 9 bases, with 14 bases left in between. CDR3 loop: CASSFESTGKAFF. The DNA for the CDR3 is TGTGCCAGCAGCTTCGAATCTACAGGGAAAGCTTTCTTT.

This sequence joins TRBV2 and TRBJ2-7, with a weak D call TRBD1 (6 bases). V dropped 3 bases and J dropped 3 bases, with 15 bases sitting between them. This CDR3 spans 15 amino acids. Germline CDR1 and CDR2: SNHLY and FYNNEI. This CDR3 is CASSDPQDSFYEQYF. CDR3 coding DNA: TGTGCCAGCAGTGATCCTCAGGACAGTTTCTACGAGCAGTACTTC.